This T cell receptor (beta chain) was profiled in a study of blood T cells in healthy people across ages. Study observations and caveats: Per million T cells, TCR beta diversity dropped roughly linearly as age increased. Not knowing donor CMV status may have confounded expanded clonotype changes.

A second PCR of roughly 7 to 11 cycles used a sample-barcoded 5' primer and a J-beta primer mix. A template-switch adaptor containing 12 random nucleotides labeled each cDNA molecule. TCRdb processed the 5' RACE reads anew with MiXCR; each CDR3 protein has one entry. The data show about a million distinct CDR3 sequences, roughly two fifths seen once. Concerning this clonotype itself: What it recognizes is unknown.

Germline V gene data show CDR1 as MDHEN and CDR2 as SYDVKM. The CDR3 runs to 17 residues. V dropped 6 bases and J dropped 0 bases, with 18 bases sitting between them. The sequenced sample consisted of blood. This chain joins TRBV28 and TRBJ1-3, with D tentatively TRBD1 (5 bases). The origin of this receptor is a man in his late teens or twenties in good health. CDR3 sequence reads: CASSPHWGGSSGNTIYF. The CDR3 DNA reads TGTGCCAGCAGCCCCCATTGGGGGGGATCCTCTGGAAACACCATATATTTT.